Presented here are 9 T cell receptor beta chains from one specimen sequenced in a study of molecular identifiers for immune sequencing clone quantification. TCRdb re-called the PCR reads through MiXCR, storing one row per CDR3 protein. The table lists under 650,000 distinct CDR3 sequences, just under 20% of them singletons. Sequencing was carried out using naive CD8+ T cells from blood, with Jurkat cell RNA spiked in. As for subset: FACS-sorted CD8+CD4-CCR7+CD45RA+ naive T cells. These receptors were collected from a human donor in good health. Some libraries in this study had Jurkat cell RNA spiked in.

This clonotype was counted ten times or more. The chain combines TRBV29-1 with TRBJ2-1; 7 positions match TRBD1. Germline V gene data show CDR1 as SQVTM and CDR2 as ANQGSEA. V lost 4 bases to trimming and J lost 6 bases; unmatched junction nucleotides: 6. This CDR3 contains 13 residues. CDR3 nucleotide sequence: TGCAGCGTTGTAGACAGGGACCCCAATGAGCAGTTCTTC. Translating gives CSVVDRDPNEQFF.

Only a few counts were recorded for this clonotype. The J gene is TRBJ2-5, the V gene TRBV12-3 or TRBV12-4, with 7 bases matching TRBD2. The CDR3 is 15 amino acids. The trim removed 6 bases at V and 4 bases at J, leaving 11 bases unmatched. The CDR3, as DNA: TGTGCCAGCAGACTCAAGAGCGGGGCCGGAGAGACCCAGTACTTC. Amino acid sequence: CASRLKSGAGETQYF.

This sequence joins TRBV29-1 and TRBJ2-1, with 9 bases aligning to TRBD2. CDR1 SQVTM and CDR2 ANQGSEA come from the germline V gene. This CDR3 region has 16 residues. V shed 4 bases and J 2 bases; nucleotides not matched to a gene: 9. CDR3 amino acids: CSVVLAGLSPYNEQFF. The CDR3 nucleotides read TGCAGCGTTGTTCTAGCGGGGTTAAGCCCCTACAATGAGCAGTTCTTC.

This clonotype has at least ten counts. The rearrangement uses TRBV19 and TRBJ2-1; D is tentatively TRBD1 or TRBD2 (5 bases each). The V gene lost 6 bases and the J gene lost 4 bases, with 10 bases spanning the gap. The V gene's germline CDR1 is LNHDA and CDR2 SQIVND (reference sequence). The CDR3 covers 13 residues. The CDR3 coding sequence is TGTGCCAGTAGCTGGGACGGGTACAATGAGCAGTTCTTC. Residues: CASSWDGYNEQFF.

This clonotype was detected ten times or more. The rearrangement links TRBV19 to TRBJ2-2; TRBD1 is a possible D gene (5 bases). There are 13 residues in the CDR3. Between the trimmed V and J ends, which lost 5 bases and 5 bases, there was a span of 9 bases. Germline CDR1 LNHDA, CDR2 SQIVND (reference sequence). This CDR3 is CASSQGVTGELFF. CDR3 nucleotides: TGTGCCAGTAGTCAAGGGGTAACCGGGGAGCTGTTTTTT.

CDR3 coding DNA: TGTGCCTGGAGTAATTCACCTGTACTAGTGGGCTACGAGCAGTACTTC. Translated, it gives CAWSNSPVLVGYEQYF. The rearrangement joins TRBV30 to TRBJ2-7; tentatively, D is TRBD2 (5 bases). Germline CDR1 GTSNPN, CDR2 SVGIG (reference sequence). V was shortened by 2 bases and J by 3 bases, with 20 bases between the two germline ends. This CDR3 is built from 16 residues.

In its sample, this clonotype was seen many times. The J gene is TRBJ2-5, the V gene TRBV7-8; D possibly uses TRBD1 or TRBD2 (5 bases each). CDR1 and CDR2 (germline): SGHVS, FQNEAQ. Trimming left V 0 bases short and J 4 bases short, with 9 bases between. This CDR3 is 14 amino acids long. The CDR3 is CASSLAYGAETQYF. In DNA, the CDR3 is TGTGCCAGCAGCTTAGCTTACGGGGCAGAGACCCAGTACTTC.

This clonotype was detected only a few times. The chain employs TRBV9 and TRBJ2-5, with 9 bases identical to TRBD1. V trimming: 3 bases; J trimming: 5 bases; junction bases outside the gene matches: 14. CDR1 SGDLS and CDR2 YYNGEE come from the germline V gene. This CDR3 has 17 residues. CDR3 sequence reads: CASSDSHGTGQGETQYF. The CDR3 DNA is TGTGCCAGCAGCGACAGCCACGGGACAGGGCAAGGGGAGACCCAGTACTTC.

This clonotype was observed at least ten times. The chain employs TRBV9 and TRBJ2-2, with TRBD2 identical over 10 bases. Per the germline V gene, CDR1 is SGDLS and CDR2 is YYNGEE. After removal of 1 base from V and 2 bases from J, the junction contained 5 bases not matched to a gene. CDR3 length: 17 residues. CDR3 coding DNA: TGTGCCAGCAGCGTAAGAGTAGCGGGGGGAAACACCGGGGAGCTGTTTTTT. Residues: CASSVRVAGGNTGELFF. Full variable domain (remainder filled in from reference TRBV9 and TRBJ2-2): DSGVTQTPKHLITATGQRVTLRCSPRSGDLSVYWYQQSLDQGLQFLIQYYNGEERAKGNILERFSAQQFPDLHSELNLSSLELGDSALYFCASSVRVAGGNTGELFFGEGSRLTVL.